The entry below describes one T cell receptor (beta chain). The antigen remains unidentified. For TCRbeta, the library was prepared with unique molecular identifiers. MiXCR, applied by TCRdb to the PCR reads, yields one record per CDR3 protein. The table records 440,000 or so distinct CDR3 sequences, roughly two fifths of them present only once. The entry originates in a study of T-cell reconstitution after alpha-beta-depleted transplantation in children. Study observations and caveats: In some patients, recipient T cells and intrathymic progenitors surviving conditioning explained high day-60 diversity. Diversity and T-cell counts at one year after transplant derived mostly from new T cells.

This CDR3 contains 15 residues. Germline V gives CDR1 LGHNA, CDR2 YNFKEQ. The trim removed 4 bases at V and 10 bases at J, leaving 8 bases unmatched. Source: PBMCs, taken before TCRalphabeta/CD19-depleted stem cell transplant. This sequence joins TRBV4-2 and TRBJ2-1, with 12 bases identical to TRBD2. The sequence derives from a girl aged 2-10 years with aplastic anemia, due to receive a stem cell transplant. CDR3 protein: CASSLGLAGGQEQFF. Here the CDR3 DNA reads TGTGCCAGCAGCCTTGGGCTAGCGGGAGGGCAGGAGCAGTTCTTC.